The clone carrying this T cell receptor beta chain was seen only a few times. Its antigen is undetermined. Trimming removed 1 base from V and 11 bases from J; junction bases left unmatched: 13. CDR3 length: 16 amino acids. Looked up from germline, CDR1 is MDHEN and CDR2 is SYDVKM. The data are from a study of human versus mouse CDR3 diversity and MHC coevolution. Study-wide findings and caveats: The lowest clonal inequality scores came from most of the three human donors. Human T cells underwent selection on roughly 6 different MHC II alleles.

TCRdb keeps only in-frame clones here, not all; method: immunoSEQ multiplex PCR. Altogether about 60,000 clones are present, over 90% being singletons, with the ten largest covering approximately 17%. The chain combines TRBV28 with TRBJ1-1, with TRBD1 matching over 10 bases. The specimen was naive CD4+ T cells from blood. Subset denoted: CD45RO-negative CD62L-positive naive CD4 T cells. The clonotype was recovered from a person between 60 and 70 years old in good health. This chain's CDR3 is CASSLLTGGGLGEAFF. CDR3 sequence (DNA): TGTGCCAGCAGTTTATTGACAGGGGGCGGGTTAGGTGAGGCTTTCTTT. The complete variable domain, with remaining parts taken from reference TRBV28 and TRBJ1-1, reads DVKVTQSSRYLVKRTGEKVFLECVQDMDHENMFWYRQDPGLGLRLIYFSYDVKMKEKGDIPEGYSVSREKKERFSLILESASTNQTSMYLCASSLLTGGGLGEAFFGQGTRLTVV.